These 28 T cell receptor beta chains came from one sample sequenced in a study of early T cells in non-severe SARS-CoV-2 infection (dated by TCRdb to the early 2020s). Libraries were built with 5' RACE. TCRdb shows the sequencer as NextSeq 500. TCRdb handled the public reads itself, with Q25 trimming in fastp and clone calling in MiXCR, and kept productive beta chains. Here each entry gathers all rows of one CDR3 protein and keeps the most common genes and DNA. The sample yields about 60,000 distinct CDR3 sequences; around 18% were counted once. About 8.8% of the sample is held by the ten biggest clonotypes. The specimen comprised whole blood, sampled at baseline. The receptor set was obtained from an adult who was a healthcare worker with PCR-confirmed SARS-CoV-2 infection or an uninfected control (not recorded which).

J is TRBJ2-7 and V is TRBV5-6, with D possibly being TRBD2 (5 bases). The germline V gene has CDR1 SGHDT and CDR2 YYEEEE. The V and J ends lost 4 bases and 0 bases respectively, with 20 bases between them. CDR3 length equals 17 residues. CDR3 nucleotides: TGTGCCAGCAGCCCAGCGTTCCGGCTTGGGAGCTCCTACGAGCAGTACTTC. It translates to CASSPAFRLGSSYEQYF.

The J gene is TRBJ2-1, the V gene TRBV15, with TRBD1 as a possible D gene (6 bases). Looked up from germline, CDR1 is LNHNV and CDR2 is YYDKDF (reference sequence). V gave up 0 bases and J gave up 4 bases, with 10 bases separating them. CDR3 length: 15 amino acids. The DNA of the CDR3 is TGTGCCACCAGCAGAGATGGAAGGGGGTACAATGAGCAGTTCTTC. It translates to CATSRDGRGYNEQFF.

The rearrangement links TRBV20-1 to TRBJ2-1; 10 bases agree with TRBD2. The germline V gene encodes CDR1 DFQATT and CDR2 SNEGSKA (reference sequence). J gave up 2 bases and V 1 base, and 5 bases lay outside the gene matches. The CDR3 is 16 amino acids. For the CDR3, the DNA is TGCAGTGCTAGAGCTCCACTAGCGGGAACCTACAATGAGCAGTTCTTC. Its translation is CSARAPLAGTYNEQFF.

This chain joins TRBV5-6 and TRBJ2-4, with D possibly being TRBD1 (6 bases). Germline CDR1 is SGHDT and CDR2 is YYEEEE. The CDR3 totals 15 residues. V lost 6 bases and J lost 3, with 16 bases in between. CDR3 in DNA: TGTGCCAGCACCCTGTTGTCAGGGGACAAAAACATTCAGTACTTC. Translated: CASTLLSGDKNIQYF.

The V call is TRBV4-3, the J call TRBJ1-3; D is perhaps TRBD1 (5 bases). This CDR3 is built from 15 residues. Trimming took 1 base from V and 0 from J, leaving 7 bases between them. CDR1 and CDR2 (germline): LGHNA, YSLEER. The CDR3 coding sequence is TGCGCCAGCAGCCAAGCCGGGACCTCTGGAAACACCATATATTTT. It yields the protein CASSQAGTSGNTIYF.

The sample holds a few counts of this clonotype. The chain carries TRBV5-1 and TRBJ2-1; 10 bases map to TRBD2. Germline V gives CDR1 SGHRS, CDR2 YFSETQ. The CDR3 is made up of 15 amino acids. V dropped 2 bases and J dropped 2; count of bases not matched to a gene: 1. CDR3 bases: TGCGCCAGCAGCTTCACTAGCGGGGCCTACAATGAGCAGTTCTTC. Encoded protein: CASSFTSGAYNEQFF.

This clonotype was seen more than once but under ten times. J is TRBJ2-4 and V is TRBV9, with 14 bases fitting TRBD2. The CDR3 has 18 residues. J was trimmed by 0 bases and V by 4 bases; bases with no gene match: 6. The germline V gene encodes CDR1 SGDLS and CDR2 YYNGEE. CDR3 amino acids: CASSRGLAGVEAKNIQYF. CDR3 in DNA: TGTGCCAGCAGCCGGGGACTAGCGGGAGTAGAAGCCAAAAACATTCAGTACTTC.

This clonotype has only a few counts. The DNA of the CDR3 is TGTGCCAGCAGCTACAGCACTAATATGAACACTGAAGCTTTCTTT. It codes for CASSYSTNMNTEAFF. The gene calls are TRBV7-2 and TRBJ1-1; D gene ambiguous. V shed 4 bases and J shed 0 bases, with 12 bases lying between them. The germline CDR1 and CDR2 sequences are SGHTA and FQGNSA. The length of the CDR3 is 15 residues.

The V and J genes are TRBV6-6 and TRBJ1-2; the D is unclear. Trimming removed 2 bases at V and 4 bases at J, with 5 bases between. The germline gives CDR1 MNHNY, CDR2 SVGAGI (reference sequence). The length of the CDR3 is 12 residues. Here the CDR3 reads CASSYGSYGYTF. The CDR3 DNA reads TGTGCCAGCAGTTACGGGAGCTATGGCTACACCTTC.

This clonotype appeared many times. The chain carries TRBV27 and TRBJ1-5; 8 bases map to TRBD1. CDR3 size: 12 residues. Trimming took 8 bases from V and 7 from J; bases not matched to a gene: 4. The V gene's germline CDR1 is MNHEY and CDR2 SMNVEV (reference sequence). The CDR3 DNA is TGTGCCAGCCACACAGGGGGACAGCCCCAGCATTTT. It is translated as CASHTGGQPQHF.

This clonotype was counted between two and nine times. The chain links TRBV7-9 to TRBJ1-2; 9 nucleotides agree with TRBD1. Per the germline V gene, CDR1 is SEHNR and CDR2 is FQNEAQ (reference sequence). CDR3 length: 15 residues. Trimming cost V 5 bases and J 2 bases; bases outside gene matches: 6. CDR3 nucleotides: TGTGCCAGCAGCCTAACGGACAGGGGAAACTATGGCTACACCTTC. Protein sequence: CASSLTDRGNYGYTF.

V gene TRBV15 combines with J gene TRBJ2-1; no reliable D call. V was trimmed by 3 bases and J by 9 bases, leaving 9 bases between them. CDR3 length: 12 amino acids. The germline CDR1 and CDR2 sequences are LNHNV and YYDKDF (reference sequence). The CDR3, as DNA: TGTGCCACCAGCAGTAAGGTGGGTGAGCAGTTCTTC. This codes for CATSSKVGEQFF.

This clonotype was detected ten times or more. This chain connects TRBV27 to TRBJ1-1; TRBD1 might be the D (5 bases). This CDR3 is 12 amino acids long. The ends were cut back, 3 bases at V and 12 bases at J, with 14 bases in the middle. CDR1 is MNHEY, CDR2 SMNVEV, per germline (reference sequence). The CDR3 region is CASSFTQGLTFF. CDR3 DNA: TGTGCCAGCAGTTTCACCCAGGGATTAACTTTCTTT.

This clonotype has ten or more counts. V is TRBV29-1 and J is TRBJ1-2; D is uncertain. CDR1 and CDR2 (germline): SQVTM, ANQGSEA. Trimming stripped 2 bases from V and 1 base from J, with 5 bases between. This CDR3 region has 12 residues. The CDR3 DNA reads as TGCAGCGTTGAACTAATTAACTATGGCTACACCTTC. Translated: CSVELINYGYTF.

The chain employs TRBV7-2 and TRBJ2-4; unclear D gene. The CDR3 spans 16 residues. Germline V gives CDR1 SGHTA, CDR2 FQGNSA. Trimming removed 5 bases at V and 2 bases at J, with 16 bases between. For the CDR3, the DNA is TGTGCCAGCAGCACACGGACGGACCTTACCAAAAACATTCAGTACTTC. Protein: CASSTRTDLTKNIQYF.

The V and J genes are TRBV9 and TRBJ2-1; TRBD2 agrees at 10 bases. Germline V gene data show CDR1 as SGDLS and CDR2 as YYNGEE. This CDR3 region has 17 residues. V was clipped by 0 bases and J by 4 bases; unmatched bases: 7. The CDR3 region is CASSVVPSGGRYNEQFF. The CDR3 bases are TGTGCCAGCAGCGTAGTGCCTAGCGGGGGCCGTTACAATGAGCAGTTCTTC.

The sample holds a few counts of this clonotype. The chain is built from TRBV29-1 and TRBJ1-1; D is unclear. The CDR3 is 12 residues long. Deletions cut 4 bases from V and 2 bases from J, with 8 bases between. Germline-derived CDR1 and CDR2 are SQVTM and ANQGSEA. CDR3 nucleotide sequence: TGCAGCGTTGTAGCAGGAAACACTGAAGCTTTCTTT. Translated, it gives CSVVAGNTEAFF.

V gene TRBV4-3 combines with J gene TRBJ2-1, with 9 bases fitting TRBD2. Germline V gene sequence: CDR1 LGHNA, CDR2 YSLEER. V lost 6 bases to trimming and J lost 5 bases; unmatched junction nucleotides: 14. The CDR3 covers 17 residues. The CDR3 here is CASSISGRLDKDNEQFF. CDR3 coding DNA: TGCGCCAGCAGTATAAGCGGGAGGTTAGACAAGGACAATGAGCAGTTCTTC.

This clonotype appeared a few times. The germline gene is not matched at one end of the junction; a read error may be the cause. The chain is built from TRBV6-6 and TRBJ2-5; D gene unclear. Per germline, CDR1 MNHNY and CDR2 SVGAGI (reference sequence). The CDR3 extends over 14 amino acids. CDR3 bases: TGTGCCAGCAGTTCCCCCCCGGTACAAGGGACCCAGTACTTC. This translates into CASSSPPVQGTQYF.

This clonotype was recorded a few times. The chain uses TRBV7-2 and TRBJ2-1, with unresolved D. The V end was cut by 5 bases, the J end by 4 bases, with 12 bases between. This CDR3 spans 14 amino acids. Germline CDR1 SGHTA, CDR2 FQGNSA. The CDR3 spells CASSIKTGYNEQFF. Written as DNA, the CDR3 is TGTGCCAGCAGCATAAAGACTGGATACAATGAGCAGTTCTTC.

There are a few counts of this clonotype. The rearrangement uses TRBV5-4 and TRBJ1-6, with a tentative D call TRBD1 (5 bases). V dropped 3 bases and J dropped 1 base, with 8 bases sitting between them. This CDR3 has 15 residues. The germline gives CDR1 SGHNT, CDR2 YYREEE (reference sequence). The CDR3 bases are TGTGCCAGCAGCTCTCCAGGGTCCTATAATTCACCCCTCCACTTT. Its translation: CASSSPGSYNSPLHF.

This clonotype showed up just a few times. This chain joins TRBV5-1 and TRBJ2-7, with D perhaps TRBD1 (6 bases). V was pared by 4 bases and J by 5 bases, with 22 bases between. The length of the CDR3 is 16 residues. The germline V gene encodes CDR1 SGHRS and CDR2 YFSETQ. CDR3 bases: TGCGCCAGCAGCCCACAAACTAGGGGGATTGGAAACGAGCAGTACTTC. Protein sequence: CASSPQTRGIGNEQYF.

This clonotype has more than one count but fewer than ten. The chain is built from TRBV6-1 and TRBJ2-7, with 8 bases identical to TRBD1. Germline trimming cut 7 bases from V and 2 bases from J; bases unmatched to any gene: 7. Per germline, CDR1 MNHNS and CDR2 SASEGT. CDR3 length: 14 amino acids. The CDR3 protein is CASIKAGQAYEQYF. The CDR3 DNA sequence: TGTGCCAGCATCAAGGCGGGACAGGCCTACGAGCAGTACTTC.

Only a few counts were recorded for this clonotype. The CDR3 spells CSARTSGRMSEQYF. CDR3 DNA: TGCAGTGCGCGTACTAGCGGGAGGATGTCCGAGCAGTACTTC. The chain has TRBV20-1 and TRBJ2-7; 12 bases match TRBD2. Germline V gene lookup returns CDR1 DFQATT and CDR2 SNEGSKA (reference sequence). With 6 bases clipped from V and 6 bases from J, the junction kept 9 bases outside the gene matches. The CDR3 is made up of 14 amino acids.

This rearrangement joins TRBV11-2 to TRBJ2-3, with D perhaps given as TRBD1 or TRBD2 (6 bases each). With 2 bases removed from V and 0 bases from J, the gap between germline ends came to 18 bases. In germline, CDR1 is SGHAT, CDR2 FQNNGV. This CDR3 has 18 residues. CDR3 in DNA: TGTGCCAGCAGCTTACCCGGGGGCTGGGGAACTAGCACAGATACGCAGTATTTT. Its protein is CASSLPGGWGTSTDTQYF.

The J gene is TRBJ1-3, the V gene TRBV20-1, with TRBD1 identical over 7 bases. The germline CDR1 and CDR2 sequences are DFQATT and SNEGSKA (reference sequence). V was clipped by 1 base and J by 3 bases; unmatched bases: 6. This CDR3 is built from 15 residues. CDR3 coding DNA: TGCAGTGCTAGAGCCCTATCAGGGGGTGGAAACACCATATATTTT. Residues: CSARALSGGGNTIYF.

In this sample, this clonotype turned up a few times. The chain joins TRBV29-1 to TRBJ1-2; D is possibly TRBD1 (6 bases). The CDR3 spans 11 residues. CDR1 and CDR2 (germline): SQVTM, ANQGSEA. V lost 6 bases, J lost 8 bases, and 13 bases lay in between. The CDR3 DNA reads as TGCAGCGTAGAAACAGGGAACGGCTACACCTTC. It translates to CSVETGNGYTF.

The chain is built from TRBV7-2 and TRBJ1-2, with unresolved D. The germline V gene has CDR1 SGHTA and CDR2 FQGNSA. This CDR3 comprises 14 residues. V was trimmed by 5 bases and J by 2 bases, leaving 12 bases between them. The CDR3 sequence is CASSLMWGNYGYTF. The CDR3 DNA follows: TGTGCCAGCAGCCTGATGTGGGGAAACTATGGCTACACCTTC.